This entry lists 21 T cell receptor beta chains sequenced from one sample in a study of shared clonotypes between healthy human individuals. This table comes from immunoSEQ multiplex PCR, and its TCRdb copy is limited to in-frame clones, with some not included. The sample carries around 2,000,000 clones, just under 95% recorded once. Naive CD8 populations comprised CD45RO-negative cells positively selected for CCR7, excluding terminally differentiated effector memory CD45RA+ cells. Sequencing was carried out using naive CD8+ T cells sorted from blood. The receptors stem from a man between 18 and 29 years old in good health.

This chain connects TRBV29-1 to TRBJ1-2; D possibly corresponds to TRBD1 (5 bases). CDR1 SQVTM and CDR2 ANQGSEA come from the germline V gene. There are 11 residues in the CDR3. V dropped 4 bases and J dropped 4 bases, with 7 bases sitting between them. The DNA for the CDR3 is TGCAGCGTTGGGGACGTCTATGGCTACACCTTC. Its translation is CSVGDVYGYTF.

CDR3 nucleotides: TGCAGCGCCCTTGGACGCCACAGGGGGTGGTTGAACACTGAAGCTTTCTTT. Its translation is CSALGRHRGWLNTEAFF. This chain joins TRBV29-1 and TRBJ1-1; TRBD1 matches 8 bases. From germline, CDR1 is SQVTM and CDR2 ANQGSEA. The CDR3 sequence is 17 residues long. V dropped 7 bases and J dropped 0; count of bases not matched to a gene: 16.

This chain links TRBV4-1 with TRBJ1-2, with TRBD1 matching over 8 bases. This CDR3 is built from 15 residues. Germline CDR1 MGHRA, CDR2 YSYEKL. The J segment lost 2 bases and the V segment lost 4 bases, leaving 6 bases of the junction unmatched. The CDR3 here is CASSPDNRGNYGYTF. CDR3 DNA: TGCGCCAGCAGCCCCGATAACAGGGGGAACTATGGCTACACCTTC.

V is TRBV14 and J is TRBJ2-7; TRBD1 or TRBD2 may be the D gene (5 bases each). The CDR3 has 13 residues. Deletions cut 1 base from V and 6 bases from J, with 10 bases between. Germline CDR1 is SGHDN and CDR2 is FVKESK. The CDR3 nucleotides are TGTGCCAGCAGCCAAGCCACGAGGGGCGAGCAGTACTTC. Translating gives CASSQATRGEQYF.

V is TRBV9 and J is TRBJ1-4, with D maybe TRBD1 (5 bases). V lost 4 bases and J 7 bases, leaving 11 bases between the germline ends. The CDR3 consists of 13 residues. The germline CDR1 and CDR2 sequences are SGDLS and YYNGEE. The CDR3 DNA sequence: TGTGCCAGCAGCCGGGGGGGTAGTGAAAAACTGTTTTTT. The encoded protein is CASSRGGSEKLFF.

V and J are TRBV5-4 and TRBJ2-1; D could derive from TRBD1 or TRBD2 (5 bases each). Trimming removed 0 bases from V and 3 bases from J, with 10 bases in between. Germline values: CDR1 SGHNT, CDR2 YYREEE (reference sequence). CDR3 length: 15 residues. This CDR3 is CASSLAVGGYNEQFF. CDR3 bases: TGTGCCAGCAGCTTGGCCGTTGGGGGCTACAATGAGCAGTTCTTC. Supplemented by reference TRBV5-4 and TRBJ2-1, the full variable domain reads ETGVTQSPTHLIKTRGQQVTLRCSSQSGHNTVSWYQQALGQGPQFIFQYYREEENGRGNFPPRFSGLQFPNYSSELNVNALELDDSALYLCASSLAVGGYNEQFFGPGTRLTVL.

The chain combines TRBV4-1 with TRBJ1-1; tentatively, D is TRBD1 (5 bases). Trimming stripped 4 bases from V and 3 bases from J, with 12 bases between. The CDR3 spans 14 residues. CDR1 MGHRA and CDR2 YSYEKL come from the germline V gene. The CDR3 DNA reads as TGCGCCAGCAGCCCAAGGGTGGGGGACACTGAAGCTTTCTTT. Protein sequence: CASSPRVGDTEAFF.

The rearrangement uses TRBV13 and TRBJ2-7, with a possible D match to TRBD1 (7 bases). CDR1 PRHDT and CDR2 FYEKMQ come from the germline V gene (reference sequence). Trimming shortened V by 8 bases and J by 3 bases, and 14 bases separated the two germline ends. This CDR3 comprises 13 residues. CDR3 residues: CASGGTEHYEQYF. CDR3 sequence (DNA): TGTGCCAGCGGCGGGACAGAACACTACGAGCAGTACTTC.

Comment on this clone: Other DNA variants within this sample encode the same CDR3. J is TRBJ2-7 and V is TRBV11-2; D is undetermined. The CDR3 runs 13 residues. Germline CDR1 SGHAT, CDR2 FQNNGV. Trimming shortened V by 5 bases and J by 2 bases, and 10 bases separated the two germline ends. The CDR3 nucleotides are TGTGCCAGCAGCCCGGGTCCTACCTACGAGCAGTACTTC. The encoded protein is CASSPGPTYEQYF.

This chain connects TRBV11-2 to TRBJ2-7; D is tentatively TRBD1 or TRBD2 (5 bases each). The length of the CDR3 is 14 residues. Germline V gives CDR1 SGHAT, CDR2 FQNNGV. Deletions cut 5 bases from V and 7 bases from J, with 18 bases between. CDR3 loop: CASSARDGYVEQYF. The CDR3 region has the DNA TGTGCCAGCAGCGCCCGGGACGGGTACGTGGAGCAGTACTTC.

The chain uses TRBV4-1 and TRBJ2-7, with D perhaps TRBD1 (6 bases). V was pared by 2 bases and J by 0 bases, with 14 bases between. Germline V lookup: CDR1 MGHRA, CDR2 YSYEKL. The CDR3 contains 16 residues. DNA for the CDR3: TGCGCCAGCAGCCAAAAACAGGGCCCGAGCTCCTACGAGCAGTACTTC. Protein: CASSQKQGPSSYEQYF.

This clone was seen many times. The CDR3 is CAWSTEDRRIEAFF. The DNA of the CDR3 is TGTGCCTGGAGCACAGAAGACAGGAGAATTGAAGCTTTCTTT. J is TRBJ1-1 and V is TRBV30; TRBD1 is a possible D gene (6 bases). Per the germline V gene, CDR1 is GTSNPN and CDR2 is SVGIG (reference sequence). This CDR3 region has 14 residues. V was cut by 3 bases and J by 7 bases, with 18 bases left in between.

This chain connects TRBV7-3 to TRBJ1-2; D is uncertain. V was clipped by 1 base and J by 0 bases, with 12 bases between them. Germline V gene data show CDR1 as SGHTA and CDR2 as FQGTGA. This CDR3 has 16 residues. The CDR3 DNA reads TGTGCCAGCAGCTTAAAGGTGCCGGTCTCTAACTATGGCTACACCTTC. This translates into CASSLKVPVSNYGYTF.

The rearrangement uses TRBV5-6 and TRBJ1-1; tentative D call: TRBD1 (5 bases). The V and J ends lost 5 bases and 4 bases respectively, with 15 bases between them. The CDR3 contains 14 residues. Germline V lookup: CDR1 SGHDT, CDR2 YYEEEE. This CDR3 reads CASSQGLSSTEAFF. DNA for the CDR3: TGTGCCAGCAGTCAGGGCTTGTCGAGCACTGAAGCTTTCTTT. Complete variable domain (other parts from reference TRBV5-6 and TRBJ1-1): DAGVTQSPTHLIKTRGQQVTLRCSPKSGHDTVSWYQQALGQGPQFIFQYYEEEERQRGNFPDRFSGHQFPNYSSELNVNALLLGDSALYLCASSQGLSSTEAFFGQGTRLTVV.

V gene TRBV7-6 combines with J gene TRBJ1-1; TRBD1 might be the D (5 bases). The germline V and J ends were trimmed by 4 bases and 2 bases, with 14 bases remaining between them. This CDR3 has 15 residues. Germline CDR1 SGHVS, CDR2 FNYEAQ. The CDR3 bases are TGTGCCAGCAGCTACGGGGGAGGATTAAACACTGAAGCTTTCTTT. Translated: CASSYGGGLNTEAFF.

The CDR3 DNA reads as TGTGCCAGCAGCGCCCGGACAGGGGACTACGAGCAGTACTTC. As protein: CASSARTGDYEQYF. The rearrangement uses TRBV9 and TRBJ2-7; 9 nucleotides line up with TRBD1. The CDR3 covers 14 residues. Germline CDR1 and CDR2: SGDLS and YYNGEE. Trimming took 3 bases from V and 3 from J; bases not matched to a gene: 4.

The rearrangement links TRBV4-3 to TRBJ2-7; D not certain. This CDR3 is 15 amino acids long. Germline CDR1 reads LGHNA; CDR2 reads YSLEER. Trimming shortened V by 1 base and J by 3 bases, and 13 bases separated the two germline ends. CDR3 DNA sequence: TGCGCCAGCAGCCAAGCCCTGTCTAGTAGCTACGAGCAGTACTTC. Its translation is CASSQALSSSYEQYF.

This sequence joins TRBV27 and TRBJ1-5; D may be TRBD1 (6 bases). The V gene lost 5 bases and the J gene lost 0 bases, with 11 bases spanning the gap. This CDR3 contains 15 residues. Germline values: CDR1 MNHEY, CDR2 SMNVEV (reference sequence). CDR3 amino acids: CASSGTFNSNQPQHF. The CDR3 nucleotides are TGTGCCAGCAGTGGGACATTTAATAGCAATCAGCCCCAGCATTTT.

This CDR3 is CASSARLAPNSYNEQFF. In nucleotides, the CDR3 is TGTGCCAGCAGCGCCCGTCTTGCACCTAACAGCTACAATGAGCAGTTCTTC. The chain joins TRBV11-2 to TRBJ2-1; D gene ambiguous. Trimming shortened V by 5 bases and J by 3 bases, and 20 bases separated the two germline ends. Germline V gene lookup returns CDR1 SGHAT and CDR2 FQNNGV. The CDR3 covers 17 residues.

This chain uses TRBV29-1 with TRBJ2-1; TRBD2 matches at 7 bases. After removal of 7 bases from V and 0 bases from J, the junction contained 9 bases not matched to a gene. Germline V gene lookup returns CDR1 SQVTM and CDR2 ANQGSEA. The CDR3 spans 15 residues. CDR3 sequence reads: CSAPGTTRSYNEQFF. The DNA for the CDR3 is TGCAGCGCACCCGGGACTACACGCTCCTACAATGAGCAGTTCTTC.

The J gene is TRBJ2-4, the V gene TRBV7-9; TRBD2 might be the D (6 bases). The germline gives CDR1 SEHNR, CDR2 FQNEAQ (reference sequence). This CDR3 has 14 amino acids. V was shortened by 11 bases and J by 8 bases, with 22 bases between the two germline ends. The CDR3 loop is CASIGGSESDIQYF. The DNA for the CDR3 is TGTGCCTCAATTGGGGGGAGCGAGTCGGACATTCAGTACTTC. Full variable domain (remainder filled in from reference TRBV7-9 and TRBJ2-4): DTGVSQNPRHKITKRGQNVTFRCDPISEHNRLYWYRQTLGQGPEFLTYFQNEAQLEKSRLLSDRFSAERPKGSFSTLEIQRTEQGDSAMYLCASIGGSESDIQYFGAGTRLSVL.